This T cell receptor beta chain comes out of a study of T-cell reconstitution after alpha-beta-depleted transplantation in children. CDR3 length equals 16 residues. V lost 4 bases and J 2 bases, leaving 18 bases between the germline ends. Germline CDR1 SGHNT, CDR2 YYREEE (reference sequence). This clonotype was detected only once. Unique molecular identifiers were used in preparing the TCRbeta library. From the PCR reads, TCRdb called clonotypes with MiXCR, one entry per CDR3 protein. The sample lists fewer than 130,000 distinct CDR3 sequences; under 13% were seen once. Sequences were derived from PBMCs from the stem cell graft donor, sampled from the stem cell graft. The J gene is TRBJ2-5, the V gene TRBV5-4, with D tentatively TRBD2 (7 bases). This sequence was found in a human donor who donated a stem cell graft to a child with acute lymphoblastic leukemia. The CDR3 coding sequence is TGTGCCAGCAGCCAAGGGGGGGGGACCCTTCAAGAGACCCAGTACTTC. The encoded protein is CASSQGGGTLQETQYF.